This TCR beta chain comes out of a study of regulatory T cells in long-lasting Graves disease. Through Arm-PCR of CDR3 regions and iRepertoire HTBI primers, TCR beta libraries were built. TCRdb redid the calling of the multiplex PCR reads with MiXCR, one entry per CDR3 protein. Here the sample spans roughly 400,000 distinct CDR3 sequences, about 15% being singletons. This clonotype was seen just once. This CDR3 region has 13 residues. Trimming removed 4 bases at V and 7 bases at J, with 12 bases between. Germline V lookup: CDR1 KGHDR, CDR2 SFDVKD. The sample's time point: newly diagnosed GD, antithyroid drugs for less than 3 months. RNA from PBMCs was the source of the TCR library. This same sample was also part of a study on T cells in Graves' hyperthyroidism and ophthalmopathy. From that paper: Blood held most thyroid clonotypes expanded above 0.001 frequency.

This TCR came from a young woman with Graves disease. This rearrangement joins TRBV24-1 to TRBJ1-2; D possibly corresponds to TRBD1 (6 bases). The sequencing used peripheral blood mononuclear cells (PBMCs), collected at new diagnosis, from a patient treated with antithyroid drugs. The CDR3 DNA reads as TGTGCCACCAGTGAACCCGGACAGATTGGCTACACCTTC. It is translated as CATSEPGQIGYTF.